The source of this T cell receptor beta chain is a study of blood T cell repertoires in COVID-19. Looking at the study overall: Material from acute and convalescent COVID-19 was sourced from the United States, Italy and Spain. The cDNA or gDNA used as material had been derived from T cells, B-cell-depleted T cells, or PBMCs.

TCRdb's table, derived via immunoSEQ multiplex PCR, lists solely in-frame clones and lacks some. The repertoire has about 250,000 clones, about nine tenths of them found once; the top ten carry around 1.8%. The age range of participants was about 18 to 100 years, with residence in about two dozen US areas. Cohort allocation depended upon clinical history that participants reported. This CDR3 region has 13 residues. CDR1 and CDR2 from the germline V gene are LNHDA and SQIVND (reference sequence). V gave up 1 base and J gave up 3 bases, with 5 bases separating them. This sequence originates from a middle-aged man who had recovered from COVID-19. Sequenced material: PBMCs or T cells enriched from blood (not recorded which). This rearrangement joins TRBV19 to TRBJ2-3; D uncertain. The CDR3: CASSIGRTDTQYF. The CDR3 coding sequence is TGTGCCAGTAGTATAGGTAGAACAGATACGCAGTATTTT. Looking up the rest from reference TRBV19 and TRBJ2-3 gives the full variable domain: DGGITQSPKYLFRKEGQNVTLSCEQNLNHDAMYWYRQDPGQGLRLIYYSQIVNDFQKGDIAEGYSVSREKKESFPLTVTSAQKNPTAFYLCASSIGRTDTQYFGPGTRLTVL.